The clone carrying this T cell receptor (beta chain) was counted only a few times. Its target is not known. These data come from a study of CD8 T cells in ankylosing spondylitis. Each CDR3 protein gets one entry after TCRdb re-called the 5' RACE reads with MiXCR. The sample shows about 340,000 distinct CDR3 sequences, roughly 15% of them seen only once. Study observations and caveats: Several of the motif variants were reported before in synovial fluid and blood from reactive arthritis.

The V gene's germline CDR1 is SGHTA and CDR2 FQGNSA. The CDR3 contains 15 residues. V was shortened by 5 bases and J by 0 bases, with 14 bases between the two germline ends. This chain uses TRBV7-2 with TRBJ2-7; no clear D gene. This sequence originates from a male donor with ankylosing spondylitis or in good health (not recorded which). What was sequenced was blood, either unsorted or a sorted T cell fraction (not recorded which). In DNA form, the CDR3 reads TGTGCCAGCAGCGTGGGCCCCTGGAGCTCCTACGAGCAGTACTTC. Protein sequence: CASSVGPWSSYEQYF.